The 29 T cell receptor beta chains given below trace back to one sample, sequenced in a study of vaccination effects on CD4 cells after COVID-19 (dated by TCRdb to between 2021 and 2023). The protocol used for the library was the immunoSEQ multiplex PCR assay. What TCRdb holds here is the immuneACCESS table cut down to in-frame rearrangements. Part of the clones is not present; checked against another copy, under half of the missing clones reflect an unresolved V gene, and the others are unexplained. Counted in this sample were some 35,000 clones; about 73% of them appeared once. About 17% of the sample goes to the ten largest clones. The ViraFEST assay stimulated PBMC with viral peptide pools and then used TCR sequencing to identify antigen-specific CD4+ T cell clonotypes by expansion. After around ten days of culture, CD4+ T cells were isolated with the EasySep CD4+ T cell isolation kit. PCR-confirmed SARS-CoV-2 infection had occurred in convalescent patients between March and December 2020, before the Alpha, Beta and Delta variants emerged in the United States.

These receptors' targets are unknown. This specimen was CD4+ T cells from PBMCs cultured with HCoV-NL63 spike peptides, taken before COVID-19 vaccination. The sample's cell subset or site label, decoded: HCoV-NL63 spike overlapping peptide pool stimulation. These receptors came from a human donor who had a prior SARS-CoV-2 infection.

J is TRBJ2-1 and V is TRBV5-1; TRBD2 agrees at 7 bases. The CDR3 extends over 14 amino acids. Germline lookup yields CDR1 SGHRS and CDR2 YFSETQ. V lost 1 base, J lost 10 bases, and 8 bases stayed unmatched. As DNA, the CDR3 is TGCGCCAGCAGCTTGTTTGGGGGGGGGATCGAGCAGTTCTTC. Translated: CASSLFGGGIEQFF.

V is TRBV9 and J is TRBJ2-7; D is undetermined. V was cut by 0 bases and J by 3 bases, with 13 bases left in between. Germline CDR1 reads SGDLS; CDR2 reads YYNGEE. The CDR3 contains 15 residues. CDR3 sequence (DNA): TGTGCCAGCAGCGTAGCCGGAGAGAGGAACTACGAGCAGTACTTC. It encodes CASSVAGERNYEQYF.

V gene TRBV7-8 combines with J gene TRBJ2-7, with D perhaps TRBD1 (6 bases). The CDR3 is 20 amino acids. Germline CDR1 reads SGHVS; CDR2 reads FQNEAQ. Trimming cost V 5 bases and J 2 bases, with 31 bases left between them. The CDR3 DNA is TGTGCCAGCAGCCCACGCGGCACAAGACCGGGACAAAGTGTCGCCTACGAGCAGTACTTC. Encoded protein: CASSPRGTRPGQSVAYEQYF.

The rearrangement links TRBV2 to TRBJ1-1, with no clear D. Trimming removed 4 bases at V and 6 bases at J, with 18 bases between. The CDR3 length is 15 residues. Germline CDR1 and CDR2: SNHLY and FYNNEI. In DNA, the CDR3 is TGTGCCAGCAGTGGGTTCGGTAGGCATCTGGCTGAAGCTTTCTTT. The encoded protein is CASSGFGRHLAEAFF.

The J gene is TRBJ1-2, the V gene TRBV9; TRBD1 aligns across 8 bases. Germline lookup yields CDR1 SGDLS and CDR2 YYNGEE. The length of the CDR3 is 15 residues. J gave up 4 bases and V 3 bases, and 8 bases lay outside the gene matches. CDR3 sequence: CASSGTQGVGYGYTF. CDR3 in DNA: TGTGCCAGCAGCGGAACACAGGGGGTTGGCTATGGCTACACCTTC.

This sequence joins TRBV4-2 and TRBJ2-2, with 7 nucleotides matching TRBD1. The length of the CDR3 is 16 residues. J was trimmed by 3 bases and V by 1 base; bases with no gene match: 5. Germline lookup yields CDR1 LGHNA and CDR2 YNFKEQ. The CDR3 region has the DNA TGTGCCAGCAGCCAAGCGGGGACAGCGGACACCGGGGAGCTGTTTTTT. Its protein is CASSQAGTADTGELFF.

The chain is built from TRBV27 and TRBJ1-6, with D perhaps TRBD1 (5 bases). The germline gives CDR1 MNHEY, CDR2 SMNVEV (reference sequence). CDR3 length: 16 residues. With 2 bases removed from V and 9 bases from J, the gap between germline ends came to 17 bases. The CDR3 region has the DNA TGTGCCAGCAGTTTAAACACCAGGGCGGCTCGTTCACCCCTCCACTTT. This encodes CASSLNTRAARSPLHF.

The genes are TRBV28 and TRBJ1-4, with D perhaps matching TRBD1 (6 bases). Germline V gene data show CDR1 as MDHEN and CDR2 as SYDVKM. The V gene lost 3 bases and the J gene lost 8 bases, with 13 bases spanning the gap. This CDR3 has 14 amino acids. Written as DNA, the CDR3 is TGTGCCAGCAGTTTGTGGGGGCGTGGAGAAAAACTGTTTTTT. Residues: CASSLWGRGEKLFF.

V is TRBV5-1 and J is TRBJ2-1; TRBD2 might be the D (5 bases). CDR3 length: 16 amino acids. From germline, CDR1 is SGHRS and CDR2 YFSETQ. Trimming removed 6 bases at V and 1 base at J, with 17 bases between. The CDR3 reads CASNFQASGSYNEQFF. CDR3 in DNA: TGCGCCAGCAACTTCCAAGCGAGCGGTTCCTACAATGAGCAGTTCTTC.

The chain links TRBV5-1 to TRBJ2-1, with 10 bases aligning to TRBD2. CDR1 and CDR2 (germline): SGHRS, YFSETQ. This CDR3 comprises 17 residues. The junction had 12 bases not matched to a gene; V was cut back by 4 bases and J by 5 bases. CDR3 in DNA: TGCGCCAGCAGCCCGGGCAGGACTAGCGGAGAACACAATGAGCAGTTCTTC. It specifies CASSPGRTSGEHNEQFF.

This clone was counted between two and nine times. The V call is TRBV12-3 or TRBV12-4, the J call TRBJ1-5, with D hard to call. This CDR3 is 12 amino acids long. The V and J ends lost 6 bases and 7 bases respectively, with 10 bases between them. CDR3 residues: CASRRSGQPQHF. CDR3 sequence (DNA): TGTGCCAGCAGAAGAAGCGGGCAGCCCCAGCATTTT.

The chain's CDR3 is CASRRTGQGALSDYTF. DNA of the CDR3: TGTGCCAGCAGGCGGACAGGACAGGGGGCCCTCTCTGACTACACCTTC. This chain uses TRBV27 with TRBJ1-2, with 11 bases identical to TRBD1. Germline loops: CDR1 MNHEY, CDR2 SMNVEV (reference sequence). The CDR3 covers 16 residues. Trimming took 6 bases from V and 10 from J; bases not matched to a gene: 16.

The V gene is TRBV3-1 (or the pseudogene TRBV3-2), the J gene TRBJ2-7, with a tentative D call TRBD1 (5 bases). The CDR3 runs 14 residues. Germline loops: CDR1 LGHDT, CDR2 YNNKEL (reference sequence). Deletions cut 8 bases from V and 4 bases from J, with 18 bases between. The CDR3 nucleotides read TGTGCCAGCGCACCTGGACACGGACCATACGAGCAGTACTTC. Its translation: CASAPGHGPYEQYF.

The CDR3 reads CASSLVQGFGQPQHF. In DNA form, the CDR3 reads TGTGCCAGCAGCTTAGTTCAGGGGTTCGGTCAGCCCCAGCATTTT. The chain carries TRBV7-2 and TRBJ1-5; D possibly corresponds to TRBD1 (6 bases). Germline V gives CDR1 SGHTA, CDR2 FQGNSA. The ends were cut back, 1 base at V and 6 bases at J, with 13 bases in the middle. The CDR3 is 15 residues long.

The V gene is TRBV11-2, the J gene TRBJ1-2; 7 positions agree with TRBD1. The junction had 6 bases not matched to a gene; V was cut back by 0 bases and J by 8 bases. The germline gives CDR1 SGHAT, CDR2 FQNNGV. The CDR3 is made up of 14 amino acids. CDR3 bases: TGTGCCAGCAGCTTAGATGACAGGGTCGGCGGCTACACCTTC. Amino acid sequence: CASSLDDRVGGYTF.

This clone was seen a few times. This chain uses TRBV11-3 with TRBJ2-1; 10 positions match TRBD2. The CDR3 sequence is 15 residues long. The V and J ends lost 4 bases and 9 bases, in that order; junction bases with no gene match: 9. Germline assignment: CDR1 SGHNT and CDR2 YENEEA. CDR3 bases: TGTGCCAGCAGCTGGGGACTAGCGTTCATTCCTGAGCAGTTCTTC. This gives the protein CASSWGLAFIPEQFF. Based on the CDR3 plus reference TRBV11-3 and TRBJ2-1, the full variable domain is EAGVVQSPRYKIIEKKQPVAFWCNPISGHNTLYWYLQNLGQGPELLIRYENEEAVDDSQLPKDRFSAERLKGVDSTLKIQPAELGDSAVYLCASSWGLAFIPEQFFGPGTRLTVL.

CDR3 bases: TGTGCCAGCAGTTTCTTAGGCAGCCGACAGACCTTC. It encodes CASSFLGSRQTF. The chain combines TRBV27 with TRBJ1-2; TRBD1 might be the D (5 bases). The germline V gene encodes CDR1 MNHEY and CDR2 SMNVEV (reference sequence). The CDR3 loop spans 12 amino acids. Trimming took off 3 bases at V and 14 bases at J, with 16 bases between the two ends.

The chain combines TRBV7-8 with TRBJ2-7; D unresolved. Trimming removed 2 bases at V and 4 bases at J, with 9 bases between. Germline V gene data show CDR1 as SGHVS and CDR2 as FQNEAQ. CDR3 length: 13 amino acids. The DNA of the CDR3 is TGTGCCAGCAGCTTAACCGGCGAGTACGAGCAGTACTTC. Its protein is CASSLTGEYEQYF.

Concerning this clone itself: One end of the junction does not line up with germline, which may come from a read error. V gene TRBV9 combines with J gene TRBJ2-5; no clear D gene. This CDR3 has 13 residues. Looked up from germline, CDR1 is SGDLS and CDR2 is YYNGEE. CDR3 in amino acids: CASSGTALEAQYF. DNA of the CDR3: TGTGCCAGCAGCGGGACGGCTTTAGAGGCCCAGTACTTC.

This sequence joins TRBV7-3 and TRBJ2-2; 7 bases line up with TRBD2. The CDR3 contains 16 residues. Germline CDR1 SGHTA, CDR2 FQGTGA. V shed 5 bases and J 6 bases; nucleotides not matched to a gene: 12. The CDR3 sequence is CASSPKSGKTAGELFF. As DNA, the CDR3 is TGTGCCAGCAGCCCCAAGAGCGGGAAGACTGCCGGGGAGCTGTTTTTT.

For this clone: The sample contains more than one DNA sequence encoding this CDR3. V usage is TRBV15 and J usage is TRBJ1-6; D not certain. Germline loops: CDR1 LNHNV, CDR2 YYDKDF (reference sequence). The CDR3 sequence is 13 residues long. Deletions cut 0 bases from V and 7 bases from J, with 4 bases between. The CDR3 reads CATSRDPNSPLHF. In DNA, the CDR3 is TGTGCCACCAGCAGAGATCCGAATTCACCCCTCCACTTT.

The CDR3 region is CASTNTGRTEAFF. DNA for the CDR3: TGTGCCAGCACCAATACAGGGCGGACTGAAGCTTTCTTT. The chain combines TRBV2 with TRBJ1-1; D may be TRBD1 (6 bases). Germline CDR1 and CDR2: SNHLY and FYNNEI. V was cut by 7 bases and J by 5 bases, with 14 bases left in between. The CDR3 sequence is 13 residues long. Filled out from reference TRBV2 and TRBJ1-1, the complete variable domain reads EPEVTQTPSHQVTQMGQEVILRCVPISNHLYFYWYRQILGQKVEFLVSFYNNEISEKSEIFDDQFSVERPDGSNFTLKIRSTKLEDSAMYFCASTNTGRTEAFFGQGTRLTVV.

The chain recombines TRBV5-1 with TRBJ2-2, with 8 bases aligning to TRBD1. The CDR3 sequence is 16 residues long. Germline assignment: CDR1 SGHRS and CDR2 YFSETQ. After removal of 0 bases from V and 1 base from J, the junction contained 2 bases not matched to a gene. This chain's CDR3 is CASSLEGQGNTGELFF. The CDR3, as DNA: TGCGCCAGCAGCTTGGAAGGACAGGGGAACACCGGGGAGCTGTTTTTT.

The chain employs TRBV11-2 and TRBJ2-7, with 7 bases fitting TRBD2. The CDR3 spans 14 residues. The V gene end was trimmed by 5 bases and the J gene end by 6 bases; junction bases not matched to a gene: 10. Germline V gene sequence: CDR1 SGHAT, CDR2 FQNNGV. CDR3 nucleotide sequence: TGTGCCAGCAGCCAGCGGGGCCTACGTGCCGAGCAGTACTTC. Translated: CASSQRGLRAEQYF.

J is TRBJ1-1 and V is TRBV5-1; TRBD1 matches 10 bases. The junction had 7 bases not matched to a gene; V was cut back by 4 bases and J by 1 base. The V gene's germline CDR1 is SGHRS and CDR2 YFSETQ. This CDR3 has 16 amino acids. This chain's CDR3 is CASSGGQGPRNTEAFF. The CDR3, as DNA: TGCGCCAGCAGCGGGGGACAGGGGCCTCGGAACACTGAAGCTTTCTTT. The full variable domain, with the rest looked up from reference TRBV5-1 and TRBJ1-1, is KAGVTQTPRYLIKTRGQQVTLSCSPISGHRSVSWYQQTPGQGLQFLFEYFSETQRNKGNFPGRFSGRQFSNSRSEMNVSTLELGDSALYLCASSGGQGPRNTEAFFGQGTRLTVV.

In this sample, this clone turned up a few times. CDR3 DNA sequence: TGTGCCAGCAGTTTAACTAGCCCATATACGCAGTATTTT. Translation gives CASSLTSPYTQYF. This chain uses TRBV27 with TRBJ2-3; a possible D gene is TRBD2 (6 bases). V dropped 2 bases and J dropped 7 bases, with 10 bases sitting between them. CDR3 length: 13 residues. CDR1 MNHEY and CDR2 SMNVEV come from the germline V gene (reference sequence).

The chain links TRBV7-3 to TRBJ1-1; possible D gene TRBD1, 6 bases. Germline V lookup: CDR1 SGHTA, CDR2 FQGTGA. V lost 4 bases and J lost 3, with 12 bases in between. The length of the CDR3 is 14 residues. Here the CDR3 reads CASSWGAGDTEAFF. The CDR3 DNA follows: TGTGCCAGCAGCTGGGGGGCAGGGGACACTGAAGCTTTCTTT.

V is TRBV5-5 and J is TRBJ1-3, with D possibly being TRBD1 (5 bases). The CDR3 extends over 14 amino acids. Germline values: CDR1 SGHKS, CDR2 YYEKEE (reference sequence). With 3 bases removed from V and 3 bases from J, the gap between germline ends came to 10 bases. The CDR3 sequence is CASSSFQGGNTIYF. For the CDR3, the DNA is TGTGCCAGCAGCTCCTTCCAGGGTGGAAACACCATATATTTT.

CDR3 DNA: TGTGCCAGCAGTGCGCGATACAGGGACGAGAGGGGGGGCTACACCTTC. Translating it yields CASSARYRDERGGYTF. The chain is built from TRBV27 and TRBJ1-2; maybe TRBD1 (6 bases). The V end was cut by 5 bases, the J end by 8 bases, with 24 bases between. Germline V CDR1 and CDR2: MNHEY, SMNVEV (reference sequence). The CDR3 consists of 16 residues.